This TCR beta chain was retrieved from a study of shared clonotypes between healthy human individuals. When replicate PCRs were run on sorted subsets, they used about 200 ng DNA, roughly 30,000 T cell genomes. Sequencing used immunoSEQ multiplex PCR; TCRdb keeps in-frame clones, though not all of them. This sample carries roughly 1 million clones, approximately 80% of them seen once, and the ten largest clones take about 0.52%. Germline CDR1 is LGHNT and CDR2 is FRNRAP. The junction had 3 bases not matched to a gene; V was cut back by 3 bases and J by 5 bases. This CDR3 comprises 13 residues. This clone was detected only a few times.

The sequence came from a man between 18 and 35 years old in good health. Some clones in this sample may be carry-over from other donors' samples. The chain combines TRBV12-5 with TRBJ1-2, with 7 bases lining up with TRBD1. Sequencing input: memory CD4+ T cells from PBMCs. Subset in this sample: CD45RA-negative fraction. CDR3 coding DNA: TGTGCTAGTGGTTTCCCGGGACAGTATGGCTACACCTTC. It is translated as CASGFPGQYGYTF. Variable domain in full (rest from reference TRBV12-5 and TRBJ1-2): DARVTQTPRHKVTEMGQEVTMRCQPILGHNTVFWYRQTMMQGLELLAYFRNRAPLDDSGMPKDRFSAEMPDATLATLKIQPSEPRDSAVYFCASGFPGQYGYTFGSGTRLTVV.